This T cell receptor (beta chain) emerged from a study of graft-versus-host responses after intestinal transplantation listed by TCRdb under 2021. In terms of the full investigation: Multivisceral, liver-intestinal, or isolated intestinal transplants were received by the recipients. Anti-thymocyte globulin induction was given to all recipients, followed by maintenance tacrolimus and steroids for 3 to 4 years. Graft-versus-host and host-versus-graft alloreactive T cell clones were tracked in the graft, circulation and bone marrow after intestinal transplantation using bulk TCR-beta CDR3 sequencing. To identify alloreactive clones, pre-transplant mixed lymphocyte reaction products were sequenced and compared with unstimulated pre-transplant donor and recipient T cells. Of the 20 to 30 intestinal transplant recipients enrolled in the cohort, one of whom was a retransplant, a few patients without pretransplant specimens were excluded. A peak of at least 4% donor T cells among recipient peripheral blood mononuclear cells was the definition used for donor T cell macrochimerism. Rather than being sequenced by the commercial service, samples from three later patients were sequenced in-house on an Illumina MiSeq and processed with MiXCR. Here is what the overall study found, with its caveats: In the allografts of patients with donor T cell macrochimerism, GvH to HvG T cell clonal ratios were high. Early after transplant, peak levels of circulating GvH clones were associated with declines in HvG clones. Conclusions were limited by the relatively low number and heterogeneity of intestinal transplant patients. GvH clones were detected in recipient bone marrow, and some appeared earlier in ileal mucosa or blood, consistent with an intestinal mucosal origin.

This clone has only one observation. Its cognate antigen has yet to be identified. No quality values exist for individual bases; no much larger clone is one base distant. Inclusive of the bounding cysteine and phenylalanine, the CDR3 is 14 residues long. Of the read, only the CDR3 DNA is kept; its 42 bases are in frame from base 1. V is reduced by 2 bases and J by 4 bases, leaving a spacing of 11 bases between them. Based on the germline V gene (reference sequence), the CDR1 and CDR2 sequences are MNHNY and SVGAGI. In light of the paper, this sample's time point label describes: cells obtained before transplantation from donor or recipient. CD3+CD4+ and CD3+CD8+ populations were FACS-sorted from unstimulated pre-transplant donor and recipient cells taken from spleen or lymph nodes. Receptor amplification or capture employed the immunoSEQ multiplex PCR assay. In most patients, genomic DNA was isolated using the Qiagen DNeasy Blood and Tissue Kit and sent frozen to Adaptive Biotechnologies for TCR sequencing. Adaptive Biotechnologies carried out high-throughput TCR-beta CDR3 sequencing of genomic DNA for most patients. For the original study's pipeline: Adaptive's ImmunoSEQ software was the source of the TCR sequencing data for roughly 19 patients, while a few other patients were processed with MiXCR and VDJtools. CD4 versus CD8 sorting errors were corrected by removing sequences found in both subsets at a frequency ratio below 5:1. CDR3 nucleotide sequences shared between donor and recipient were removed because the origin of such sequences could not be assigned. Alloreactive clones required at least 2-fold expansion over unstimulated cells and minimum CFSE-low frequency of 0.002% (template counts) or 0.001% (read counts). A clone was considered mappable if detected in the sequenced pre-transplant spleen, lymph node, or MLR CFSE-low populations of the donor or recipient. Cumulative frequency of alloreactive clones was calculated as a percentage of all sequences weighted by copy number. As stored in TCRdb, this immuneACCESS dataset retains in-frame rearrangements with V and J assigned. A fraction of the clones does not appear; measured against another copy, unresolved V genes explain less than half of the discrepancy, and the remainder lacks a known reason. From that table come the V and J calls and clone size; the DNA was used to work out D and trimming. The sample table lists under 100,000 clones, about 93% of them with a count of one. Of the sample, around 1.1% falls within the top ten clones.

The V and J segments used are TRBV6-6 and TRBJ1-1; the D region possibly corresponds to TRBD1 (5 bases align). The sample here was unstimulated CD8+ T cells sorted from spleen or lymph node cells, taken before transplant. This TCR was recovered from a human donor who was the organ donor for an intestinal transplant. The CDR3 protein is CASSYGGEGTEAFF. DNA sequence: TGTGCCAGCAGTTACGGAGGGGAGGGCACTGAAGCTTTCTTT.